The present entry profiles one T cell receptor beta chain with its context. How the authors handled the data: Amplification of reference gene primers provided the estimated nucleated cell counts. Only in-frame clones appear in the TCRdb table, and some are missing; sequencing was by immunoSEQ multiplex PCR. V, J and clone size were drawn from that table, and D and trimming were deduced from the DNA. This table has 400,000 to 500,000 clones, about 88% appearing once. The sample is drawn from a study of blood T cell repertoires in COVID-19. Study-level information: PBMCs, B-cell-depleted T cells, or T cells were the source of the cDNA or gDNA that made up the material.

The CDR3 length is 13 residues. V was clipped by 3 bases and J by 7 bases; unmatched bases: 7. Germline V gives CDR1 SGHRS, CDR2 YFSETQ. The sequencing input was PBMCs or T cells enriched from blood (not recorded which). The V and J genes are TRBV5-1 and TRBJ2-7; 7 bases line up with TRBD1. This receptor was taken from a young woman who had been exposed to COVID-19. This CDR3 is CASSSTGVREQYF. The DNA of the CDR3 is TGCGCCAGCAGCTCCACAGGGGTAAGGGAGCAGTACTTC. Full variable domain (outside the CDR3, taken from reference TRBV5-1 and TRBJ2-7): KAGVTQTPRYLIKTRGQQVTLSCSPISGHRSVSWYQQTPGQGLQFLFEYFSETQRNKGNFPGRFSGRQFSNSRSEMNVSTLELGDSALYLCASSSTGVREQYFGPGTRLTVT.